What follows are 6 T cell receptor beta chains derived from one specimen sequenced in a study of control samples from healthy donors and cancer patients. Generated by immunoSEQ multiplex PCR, the TCRdb table keeps only in-frame clones and is missing some. The data hold approximately 100,000 clones, with 85% to 90% observed a single time. Sequencing input: blood. These receptors all come from a woman in her 50s in good health.

The J gene is TRBJ1-2, the V gene TRBV6-6, with 8 bases fitting TRBD1. Germline CDR1 MNHNY, CDR2 SVGAGI (reference sequence). CDR3 length: 15 amino acids. With 2 bases clipped from V and 8 bases from J, the junction kept 10 bases outside the gene matches. CDR3 in amino acids: CASSYRTDREGGYTF. CDR3 nucleotides: TGTGCCAGCAGTTACCGAACGGACAGGGAGGGAGGCTACACCTTC.

V gene TRBV2 combines with J gene TRBJ2-1; 7 bases map to TRBD2. Germline V gene data show CDR1 as SNHLY and CDR2 as FYNNEI. There are 12 residues in the CDR3. The CDR3 reads CAWREFYNEQFF. CDR3 in DNA: TGTGCATGGCGGGAGTTTTACAATGAGCAGTTCTTC.

The chain has TRBV21-1 and TRBJ2-2; the table's D call, TRBD2, was not checked against the DNA. TRBV21-1 is noted as a pseudogene. The length of the CDR3 is 15 residues. As DNA, the CDR3 is TGTGCCAGCAGCAATACCCCCCCCGGGTCTGGGGAGCTGTTTTTT. Its protein product is CASSNTPPGSGELFF.

The chain uses TRBV5-1 and TRBJ2-5, with 8 bases lining up with TRBD1. V lost 0 bases and J lost 1; bases outside the gene matches: 2. The CDR3 runs to 15 residues. CDR1 is SGHRS and CDR2 is YFSETQ in the germline V gene. The CDR3 reads CASSLGGQAQETQYF. The CDR3 nucleotides read TGCGCCAGCAGCTTGGGGGGACAGGCCCAAGAGACCCAGTACTTC.

This chain uses TRBV29-1 with TRBJ1-2; the match to TRBD1 covers 7 bases. J gave up 6 bases and V 7 bases, and 11 bases lay outside the gene matches. The CDR3 loop spans 13 amino acids. CDR1 is SQVTM, CDR2 ANQGSEA, per germline. CDR3 in amino acids: CSGDRQGRDGYTF. The CDR3 DNA is TGCAGCGGGGACCGACAGGGTCGGGATGGCTACACCTTC.

The V gene is TRBV4-3, the J gene TRBJ1-1; D may be TRBD1 (6 bases). V was clipped by 1 base and J by 5 bases, with 14 bases between them. The germline V gene has CDR1 LGHNA and CDR2 YSLEER. This CDR3 has 15 residues. CDR3 DNA: TGCGCCAGCAGCCAAGTGTCGGGGGGCGGGACTGAAGCTTTCTTT. As protein: CASSQVSGGGTEAFF.